This entry lists 29 T cell receptor beta chains sequenced from one sample in a study of blood T cells in healthy people across ages. Alongside a J-beta primer mix, a sample-barcoded 5' primer served in a second PCR lasting roughly 7 to 11 cycles. TCRdb itself ran the 5' RACE reads through MiXCR, one entry per CDR3 protein. Among some 1.6 million distinct CDR3 sequences listed, around 36% were seen once. Sequences were obtained from blood. The receptors originated from a woman aged 25-40 years in good health.

The DNA of the CDR3 is TGTGCCAGCAGCTCCCGCTACACAGATACGCAGTATTTT. As protein: CASSSRYTDTQYF. This chain connects TRBV7-3 to TRBJ2-3; D unresolved. The CDR3 consists of 13 residues. Germline V lookup: CDR1 SGHTA, CDR2 FQGTGA. Trimming left V 4 bases short and J 2 bases short, with 7 bases between.

The chain is built from TRBV3-1 and TRBJ1-5; D may be TRBD1 (5 bases). The V end was cut by 0 bases, the J end by 3 bases, with 12 bases between. The CDR3 totals 16 residues. Germline-derived CDR1 and CDR2 are LGHDT and YNNKEL (reference sequence). The CDR3 DNA is TGTGCCAGCAGCCAAGAGGTAGGGACGGACAATCAGCCCCAGCATTTT. Its translation is CASSQEVGTDNQPQHF.

The chain links TRBV12-3 or TRBV12-4 to TRBJ1-5, with TRBD1 as a possible D gene (5 bases). V was trimmed by 6 bases and J by 1 base, leaving 13 bases between them. This CDR3 is 15 amino acids long. This CDR3 is CASSHYRDSNQPQHF. Written as DNA, the CDR3 is TGTGCCAGCAGCCACTATCGGGACAGCAATCAGCCCCAGCATTTT.

In its sample, this clonotype was seen a few times. V and J are TRBV20-1 and TRBJ1-1, with D uncertain. Trimming took 8 bases from V and 4 from J, leaving 14 bases between them. CDR1 and CDR2 from the germline V gene are DFQATT and SNEGSKA (reference sequence). The CDR3 sequence is 12 residues long. Written as DNA, the CDR3 is TGCAGTTCCTATGAGGACCTCACTGAAGCTTTCTTT. This encodes CSSYEDLTEAFF.

V usage is TRBV12-3 or TRBV12-4 and J usage is TRBJ2-2; TRBD2 agrees at 7 bases. CDR3 size: 15 residues. The trim removed 2 bases at V and 7 bases at J, leaving 7 bases unmatched. The CDR3: CASSLLSLADGELFF. DNA of the CDR3: TGTGCCAGCAGTTTACTCTCCCTAGCGGACGGGGAGCTGTTTTTT.

The table lists this clonotype with a few counts. The rearrangement uses TRBV5-1 and TRBJ2-4; 7 positions match TRBD1. The germline gives CDR1 SGHRS, CDR2 YFSETQ. The CDR3 consists of 16 residues. The V and J ends lost 4 bases and 6 bases, in that order; junction bases with no gene match: 13. The CDR3 nucleotides read TGCGCCAGCAGCCCCCCAACCGGGACAGCTACAAACATTCAGTACTTC. Protein: CASSPPTGTATNIQYF.

This clonotype was detected only a few times. The chain recombines TRBV29-1 with TRBJ1-1, with TRBD1 identical over 8 bases. CDR3 size: 12 residues. V gave up 5 bases and J gave up 4 bases; unmatched junction bases: 3. In germline, CDR1 is SQVTM, CDR2 ANQGSEA. The CDR3 bases are TGCAGCGTTAAAACAGGGGGCACTGAAGCTTTCTTT. Encoded protein: CSVKTGGTEAFF.

The rearrangement uses TRBV7-9 and TRBJ1-1; D is undetermined. Germline assignment: CDR1 SEHNR and CDR2 FQNEAQ (reference sequence). The V end lost 1 base, the J end lost 6 bases, and 12 bases lay between the germline ends. This CDR3 has 14 amino acids. Written as DNA, the CDR3 is TGTGCCAGCAGCTTAGGTGGCAGCAAAGCTGAAGCTTTCTTT. Protein sequence: CASSLGGSKAEAFF.

This clonotype showed up just a few times. This sequence joins TRBV11-1 and TRBJ1-2; 8 bases agree with TRBD1. The CDR3 is 13 residues long. The V and J ends lost 4 bases and 7 bases, in that order; junction bases with no gene match: 5. Per germline, CDR1 SGHAT and CDR2 FQDESV (reference sequence). The CDR3 sequence is CASSSDRVAGYTF. In DNA, the CDR3 is TGTGCCAGCAGCTCGGACAGGGTGGCTGGCTACACCTTC. Full variable domain (outside the CDR3, taken from reference TRBV11-1 and TRBJ1-2): EAEVAQSPRYKITEKSQAVAFWCDPISGHATLYWYRQILGQGPELLVQFQDESVVDDSQLPKDRFSAERLKGVDSTLKIQPAELGDSAMYLCASSSDRVAGYTFGSGTRLTVV.

In its sample, this clonotype was seen a few times. J is TRBJ2-3 and V is TRBV29-1, with D uncertain. Trimming removed 6 bases at V and 2 bases at J, with 9 bases between. The CDR3 runs to 12 residues. Looked up from germline, CDR1 is SQVTM and CDR2 is ANQGSEA. DNA of the CDR3: TGCAGCGTGGCCACTGACACAGATACGCAGTATTTT. It translates to CSVATDTDTQYF.

V usage is TRBV7-9 and J usage is TRBJ1-2, with no clear D. This CDR3 has 13 residues. V lost 1 base, J lost 8 bases, and 11 bases lay in between. Germline loops: CDR1 SEHNR, CDR2 FQNEAQ (reference sequence). CDR3 sequence reads: CASSLEAGPGYTF. As DNA, the CDR3 is TGTGCCAGCAGCTTAGAGGCCGGGCCCGGCTACACCTTC.

The chain has TRBV29-1 and TRBJ2-1; no firm D call. The J call may be faulty, since TRBJ2-7 better matches the DNA end. From germline, CDR1 is SQVTM and CDR2 ANQGSEA. This CDR3 spans 15 amino acids. This CDR3 reads CSVEGAHSSYNEQYF. The CDR3 coding sequence is TGCAGCGTTGAAGGGGCACATAGCTCCTACAATGAGCAGTACTTC.

This clonotype was counted only a few times. CDR3 residues: CSAQGLAGRRYEQYF. DNA of the CDR3: TGCAGTGCCCAAGGACTAGCGGGAAGAAGGTACGAGCAGTACTTC. The chain carries TRBV20-1 and TRBJ2-5; 12 bases match TRBD2. The better agreement between TRBJ2-7 and the DNA end casts doubt on the J call. CDR1 DFQATT and CDR2 SNEGSKA come from the germline V gene (reference sequence). The CDR3 sequence is 15 residues long.

The rearrangement uses TRBV15 and TRBJ2-3, with D tentatively TRBD1 (6 bases). Germline CDR1 LNHNV, CDR2 YYDKDF (reference sequence). V lost 7 bases to trimming and J lost 2 bases, with 13 bases between them. This CDR3 comprises 14 residues. The CDR3 protein is CATKGVGFTDTQYF. The DNA for the CDR3 is TGTGCCACCAAGGGGGTAGGGTTCACAGATACGCAGTATTTT.

This clonotype was detected many times. The chain couples TRBV10-3 to TRBJ2-5, with 10 bases matching TRBD1. The CDR3 consists of 16 residues. Germline lookup yields CDR1 ENHRY and CDR2 SYGVKD. J lost 4 bases, V lost 5 bases, and 10 bases had no gene match. The CDR3 DNA is TGTGCCATCAGTTCAAGGGCCGGGACAGGGGCAGAGACCCAGTACTTC. Translating it yields CAISSRAGTGAETQYF.

This clonotype appeared a few times. This chain uses TRBV6-1 with TRBJ1-1; D call uncertain. The V gene lost 1 base and the J gene lost 3 bases, with 15 bases spanning the gap. This CDR3 region has 16 residues. CDR1 is MNHNS and CDR2 is SASEGT in the germline V gene. CDR3 residues: CASSEGRIGVDTEAFF. CDR3 coding DNA: TGTGCCAGCAGTGAAGGCAGAATAGGTGTGGACACTGAAGCTTTCTTT.

The chain combines TRBV7-9 with TRBJ2-1; D is unclear. V gave up 2 bases and J gave up 9 bases, with 11 bases separating them. There are 13 residues in the CDR3. Germline V gives CDR1 SEHNR, CDR2 FQNEAQ (reference sequence). The CDR3 sequence: CASSLFADGEQFF. The DNA for the CDR3 is TGTGCCAGCAGCTTATTCGCCGATGGTGAGCAGTTCTTC.

This clonotype occurred a few times. The chain links TRBV27 to TRBJ1-1, with unresolved D. Germline CDR1 and CDR2: MNHEY and SMNVEV (reference sequence). Trimming pared 8 bases from V and 1 base from J, leaving 11 bases between. The CDR3 is made up of 13 amino acids. The CDR3 DNA sequence: TGTGCCAGCGGCCCGGCGGGGAACACTGAAGCTTTCTTT. It is translated as CASGPAGNTEAFF.

The chain combines TRBV2 with TRBJ2-2; 9 bases line up with TRBD2. Germline values: CDR1 SNHLY, CDR2 FYNNEI. This CDR3 is built from 16 residues. With V trimmed by 2 bases and J by 3 bases, 4 bases remained unmatched. The CDR3 spells CASSERLAGYTGELFF. CDR3 bases: TGTGCCAGCAGTGAAAGGCTAGCGGGGTACACCGGGGAGCTGTTTTTT.

This clonotype has ten or more counts. V usage is TRBV5-6 and J usage is TRBJ2-7, with 7 bases identical to TRBD1. The CDR3 spans 11 residues. Trimming cost V 4 bases and J 9 bases; bases outside gene matches: 4. In germline, CDR1 is SGHDT, CDR2 YYEEEE. The CDR3 sequence is CASSLGTAQYF. CDR3 in DNA: TGTGCCAGCAGCCTCGGGACAGCGCAGTACTTC. Full variable domain (outside the CDR3, taken from reference TRBV5-6 and TRBJ2-7): DAGVTQSPTHLIKTRGQQVTLRCSPKSGHDTVSWYQQALGQGPQFIFQYYEEEERQRGNFPDRFSGHQFPNYSSELNVNALLLGDSALYLCASSLGTAQYFGPGTRLTVT.

This clonotype has more than one count but fewer than ten. J is TRBJ2-7 and V is TRBV12-3 or TRBV12-4; 7 nucleotides match TRBD2. The CDR3 totals 14 residues. The ends lost 7 bases at V and 2 bases at J; junction bases unmatched: 8. The chain's CDR3 is CASMSGALAYEQYF. The CDR3 DNA follows: TGTGCCAGCATGAGCGGGGCTCTAGCCTACGAGCAGTACTTC.

This chain joins TRBV6-5 and TRBJ1-1; possible D gene TRBD1, 5 bases. The germline V gene has CDR1 MNHEY and CDR2 SVGAGI. This CDR3 comprises 14 residues. Trimming took off 8 bases at V and 7 bases at J, with 20 bases between the two ends. CDR3 coding DNA: TGTGCCAGCGGTCACTGGGGGGATCTGGATGAAGCTTTCTTT. Translation gives CASGHWGDLDEAFF.

This clonotype was found once. The germline gene is not matched at one end of the junction; a read error may be the cause. J is TRBJ2-6 and V is TRBV9, with D perhaps assigned TRBD1 or TRBD2 (6 bases each). The CDR3 loop spans 18 amino acids. Germline V gives CDR1 SGDLS, CDR2 YYNGEE. DNA for the CDR3: TGTGCCAGCAGCGTAGCCCGGACAGCGGGCTCTGGGGCCGACGTCCTGACTTTC. This translates into CASSVARTAGSGADVLTF.

This clonotype has only a few counts. V usage is TRBV6-1 and J usage is TRBJ2-1; 8 nucleotides agree with TRBD1. The junction had 8 bases not matched to a gene; V was cut back by 4 bases and J by 3 bases. Germline CDR1 reads MNHNS; CDR2 reads SASEGT. The CDR3 length is 16 residues. The CDR3 DNA follows: TGTGCCAGCAGTGCCCGGGACAGGAGATACTACAATGAGCAGTTCTTC. Its protein product is CASSARDRRYYNEQFF.

The rearrangement joins TRBV7-6 to TRBJ2-3; TRBD2 matches at 11 bases. Germline assignment: CDR1 SGHVS and CDR2 FNYEAQ. V lost 1 base to trimming and J lost 0 bases; unmatched junction nucleotides: 6. The CDR3 length is 18 residues. CDR3 loop: CASSLEVPSGGSTDTQYF. Here the CDR3 DNA reads TGTGCCAGCAGCTTAGAGGTGCCTAGCGGGGGGAGCACAGATACGCAGTATTTT.

The V gene is TRBV29-1, the J gene TRBJ1-2; D remains ambiguous. The V end lost 6 bases, the J end lost 7 bases, and 12 bases lay between the germline ends. Germline-derived CDR1 and CDR2 are SQVTM and ANQGSEA. The CDR3 is 11 residues long. Here the CDR3 DNA reads TGCAGCGTCCAAGTCGACGGTGGCTACACCTTC. Its protein is CSVQVDGGYTF. The full variable domain, with the rest looked up from reference TRBV29-1 and TRBJ1-2, is SAVISQKPSRDICQRGTSLTIQCQVDSQVTMMFWYRQQPGQSLTLIATANQGSEATYESGFVIDKFPISRPNLTFSTLTVSNMSPEDSSIYLCSVQVDGGYTFGSGTRLTVV.

This clonotype was seen ten or more times. The chain has TRBV10-3 and TRBJ2-7; D call uncertain. Germline-derived CDR1 and CDR2 are ENHRY and SYGVKD. V lost 4 bases and J 0 bases, leaving 4 bases between the germline ends. The CDR3 has 12 residues. CDR3 loop: CAISVDSYEQYF. The CDR3 DNA follows: TGTGCCATCAGTGTCGACTCCTACGAGCAGTACTTC.

V usage is TRBV15 and J usage is TRBJ2-7, with 9 positions matching TRBD2. Germline V gives CDR1 LNHNV, CDR2 YYDKDF (reference sequence). The CDR3 is 17 residues long. V lost 2 bases, J lost 0 bases, and 8 bases stayed unmatched. Here the CDR3 reads CATSRPPGLALSYEQYF. CDR3 in DNA: TGTGCCACCAGCAGACCTCCGGGACTAGCCCTCTCCTACGAGCAGTACTTC.

This clonotype was seen a few times. The gene calls are TRBV6-1 and TRBJ2-7, with 9 positions matching TRBD2. CDR1 MNHNS and CDR2 SASEGT come from the germline V gene. The J segment lost 3 bases and the V segment lost 6 bases, leaving 3 bases of the junction unmatched. The CDR3 runs 13 residues. The CDR3 sequence is CASRREGGYEQYF. CDR3 in DNA: TGTGCCAGCAGGCGGGAGGGCGGCTACGAGCAGTACTTC.